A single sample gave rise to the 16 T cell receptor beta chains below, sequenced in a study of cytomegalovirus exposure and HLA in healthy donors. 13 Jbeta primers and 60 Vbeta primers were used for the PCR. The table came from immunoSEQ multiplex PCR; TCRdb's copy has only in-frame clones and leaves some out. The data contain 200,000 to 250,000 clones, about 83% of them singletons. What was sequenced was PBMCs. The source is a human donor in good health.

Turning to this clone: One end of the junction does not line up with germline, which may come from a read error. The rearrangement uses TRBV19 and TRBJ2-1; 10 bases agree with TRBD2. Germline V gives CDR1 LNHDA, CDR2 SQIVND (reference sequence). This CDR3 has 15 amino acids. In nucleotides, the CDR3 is TGTGCCAGTAGGATAGGGACTAGCGTCTACAATGAGCAGTTCTTC. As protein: CASRIGTSVYNEQFF. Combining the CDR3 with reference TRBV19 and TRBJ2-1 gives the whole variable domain DGGITQSPKYLFRKEGQNVTLSCEQNLNHDAMYWYRQDPGQGLRLIYYSQIVNDFQKGDIAEGYSVSREKKESFPLTVTSAQKNPTAFYLCASRIGTSVYNEQFFGPGTRLTVL.

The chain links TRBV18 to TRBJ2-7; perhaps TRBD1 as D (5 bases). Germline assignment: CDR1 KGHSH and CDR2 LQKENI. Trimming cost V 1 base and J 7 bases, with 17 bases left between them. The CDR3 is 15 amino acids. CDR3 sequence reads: CASSPQGQGTYEQYF. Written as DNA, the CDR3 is TGTGCCAGCTCACCACAAGGCCAGGGAACATATGAGCAGTACTTC.

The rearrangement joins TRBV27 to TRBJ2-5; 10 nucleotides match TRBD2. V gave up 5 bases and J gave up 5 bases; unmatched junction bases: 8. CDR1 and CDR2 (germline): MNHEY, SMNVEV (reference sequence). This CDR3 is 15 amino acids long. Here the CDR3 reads CASSLSSGRGETQYF. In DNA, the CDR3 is TGTGCCAGCAGTCTTTCTAGCGGGAGAGGGGAGACCCAGTACTTC.

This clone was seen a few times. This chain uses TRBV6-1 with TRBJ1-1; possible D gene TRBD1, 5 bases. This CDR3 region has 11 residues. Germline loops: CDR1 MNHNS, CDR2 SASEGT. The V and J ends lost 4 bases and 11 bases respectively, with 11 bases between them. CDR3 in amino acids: CASSAGGDAFF. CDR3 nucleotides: TGTGCCAGCAGTGCCGGGGGGGACGCTTTCTTT.

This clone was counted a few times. CDR3 loop: CAWEAGGYEQYF. CDR3 in DNA: TGTGCCTGGGAAGCGGGAGGATACGAGCAGTACTTC. The rearrangement joins TRBV30 to TRBJ2-7, with 9 positions matching TRBD2. Germline CDR1 is GTSNPN and CDR2 is SVGIG (reference sequence). This CDR3 contains 12 residues. Germline trimming cut 5 bases from V and 4 bases from J; bases unmatched to any gene: 3.

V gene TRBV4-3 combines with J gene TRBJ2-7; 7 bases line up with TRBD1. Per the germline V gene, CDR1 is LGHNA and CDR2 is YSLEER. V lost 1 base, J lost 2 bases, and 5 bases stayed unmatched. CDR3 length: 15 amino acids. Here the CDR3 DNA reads TGCGCCAGCAGCCAAGGGCGGACAGGTGCCTACGAGCAGTACTTC. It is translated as CASSQGRTGAYEQYF.

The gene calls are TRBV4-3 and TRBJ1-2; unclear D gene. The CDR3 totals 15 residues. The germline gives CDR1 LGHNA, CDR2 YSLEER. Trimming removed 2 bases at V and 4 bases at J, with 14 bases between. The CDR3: CASSQHSERPYGYTF. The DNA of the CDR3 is TGCGCCAGCAGCCAACACTCGGAGAGGCCCTATGGCTACACCTTC.

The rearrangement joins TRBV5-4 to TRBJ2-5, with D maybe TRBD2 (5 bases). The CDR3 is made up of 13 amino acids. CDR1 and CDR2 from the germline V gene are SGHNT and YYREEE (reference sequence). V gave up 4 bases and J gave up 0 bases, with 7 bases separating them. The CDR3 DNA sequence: TGTGCCAGCAGCCCGGGGTACCAAGAGACCCAGTACTTC. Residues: CASSPGYQETQYF.

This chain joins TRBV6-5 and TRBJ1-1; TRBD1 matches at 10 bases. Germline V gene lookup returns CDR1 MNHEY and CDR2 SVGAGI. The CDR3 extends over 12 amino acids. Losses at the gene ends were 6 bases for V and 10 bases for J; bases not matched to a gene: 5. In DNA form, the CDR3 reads TGTGCCAGCAGGCCAGACAGGGGGCGAGCTTTCTTT. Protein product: CASRPDRGRAFF.

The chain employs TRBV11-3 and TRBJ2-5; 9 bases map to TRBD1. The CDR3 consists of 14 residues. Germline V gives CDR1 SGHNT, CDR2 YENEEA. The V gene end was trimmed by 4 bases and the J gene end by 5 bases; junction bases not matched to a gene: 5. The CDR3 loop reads CASSSGTGFETQYF. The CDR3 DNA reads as TGTGCCAGCAGCTCCGGGACAGGGTTCGAGACCCAGTACTTC.

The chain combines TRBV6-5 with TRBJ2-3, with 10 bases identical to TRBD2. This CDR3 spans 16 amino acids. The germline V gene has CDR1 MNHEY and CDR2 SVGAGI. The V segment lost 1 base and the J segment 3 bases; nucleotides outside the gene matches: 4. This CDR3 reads CASSYYSGGRTDTQYF. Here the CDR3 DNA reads TGTGCCAGCAGTTACTATAGCGGGGGGCGGACAGATACGCAGTATTTT.

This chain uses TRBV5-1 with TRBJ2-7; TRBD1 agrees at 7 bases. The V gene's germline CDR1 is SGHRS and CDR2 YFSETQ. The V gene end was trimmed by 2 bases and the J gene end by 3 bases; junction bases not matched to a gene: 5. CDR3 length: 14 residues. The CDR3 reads CASSFRQGSYEQYF. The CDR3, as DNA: TGCGCCAGCAGCTTCCGACAGGGAAGCTACGAGCAGTACTTC.

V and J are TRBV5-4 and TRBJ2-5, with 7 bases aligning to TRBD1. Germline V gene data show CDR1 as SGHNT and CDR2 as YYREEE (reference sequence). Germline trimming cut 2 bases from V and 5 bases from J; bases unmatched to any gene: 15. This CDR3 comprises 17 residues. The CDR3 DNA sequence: TGTGCCAGCAGCTTAGGTCTGAGGGTAGGGGGCGGTGAGACCCAGTACTTC. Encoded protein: CASSLGLRVGGGETQYF.

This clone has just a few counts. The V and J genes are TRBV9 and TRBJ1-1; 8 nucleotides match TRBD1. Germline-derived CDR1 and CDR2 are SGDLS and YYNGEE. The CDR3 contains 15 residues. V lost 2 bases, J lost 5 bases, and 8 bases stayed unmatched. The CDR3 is CASSVTGGYETEAFF. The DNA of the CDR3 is TGTGCCAGCAGCGTTACAGGGGGGTACGAAACTGAAGCTTTCTTT.

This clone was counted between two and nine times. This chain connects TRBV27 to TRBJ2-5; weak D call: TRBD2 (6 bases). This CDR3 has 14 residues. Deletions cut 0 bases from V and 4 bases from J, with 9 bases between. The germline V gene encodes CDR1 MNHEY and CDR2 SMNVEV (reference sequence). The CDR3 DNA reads TGTGCCAGCAGTTTATCTACCGGGGGAGAGACCCAGTACTTC. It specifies CASSLSTGGETQYF.

CDR3 protein: CASSSGTGVNEQYF. The CDR3 DNA reads as TGTGCCAGCAGTTCCGGGACTGGGGTTAACGAGCAGTACTTC. The rearrangement uses TRBV7-2 and TRBJ2-7; the D gene is possibly TRBD2 (6 bases). CDR3 length equals 14 residues. The germline gives CDR1 SGHTA, CDR2 FQGNSA. V was shortened by 6 bases and J by 5 bases, with 17 bases between the two germline ends.